This is a list of T cell receptor beta chains from one sample in a study of shared clonotypes between healthy human individuals. The assay was immunoSEQ multiplex PCR, and TCRdb's table has in-frame clones only and misses some. The sample carries a few million clones, approximately 94% recorded once. Sequenced input: naive CD4+ T cells sorted from blood. Receptors originate from a man aged 18 to 30 in good health. The CDR3 runs from the conserved cysteine through the conserved F or W. D genes are given only for firm matches.

d_gene,j_gene,v_gene,CDR3aa,CDR3nt
TRBD1,TRBJ1-3,TRBV5-1,CASSLARGQVGSSGNTIYF,TGCGCCAGCAGCTTGGCCCGAGGACAGGTCGGGAGCTCTGGAAACACCATATATTTT
NA,TRBJ1-6,TRBV7-3,CARRNGARTYSPLHF,TGTGCCAGGAGGAACGGGGCCCGAACTTATTCACCCCTCCACTTT
TRBD1,TRBJ1-3,TRBV28,CASTAGGPGNTIYF,TGTGCCAGCACCGCAGGGGGTCCTGGAAACACCATATATTTT
NA,TRBJ1-4,TRBV6-1,CASSDPRGRLADEKLFF,TGTGCCAGCAGTGACCCCAGGGGTAGGTTGGCAGATGAAAAACTGTTTTTT
NA,TRBJ2-5,TRBV7-7,CASSPGTYGQETQYF,TGTGCTAGCAGCCCCGGGACTTACGGGCAAGAGACCCAGTACTTC
NA,TRBJ2-2,TRBV28,CATTGLGGELFF,TGTGCCACCACGGGGCTTGGCGGGGAGCTGTTTTTT
NA,TRBJ1-1,TRBV21-1,CASSKEDTTIMNTEAFF,TGTGCCAGCAGCAAAGAGGACACAACTATAATGAACACTGAAGCTTTCTTT
NA,TRBJ1-6,TRBV19,CASSMASFWSPLHF,TGTGCCAGTAGTATGGCGAGCTTCTGGTCACCCCTCCACTTT
TRBD2,TRBJ2-1,TRBV10-3,CAISDLAGDDEQFF,TGTGCCATCAGTGATCTAGCGGGAGACGATGAGCAGTTCTTC
NA,TRBJ2-5,TRBV5-4,CASSFQGPETQYF,TGTGCCAGCAGCTTCCAGGGGCCAGAGACCCAGTACTTC